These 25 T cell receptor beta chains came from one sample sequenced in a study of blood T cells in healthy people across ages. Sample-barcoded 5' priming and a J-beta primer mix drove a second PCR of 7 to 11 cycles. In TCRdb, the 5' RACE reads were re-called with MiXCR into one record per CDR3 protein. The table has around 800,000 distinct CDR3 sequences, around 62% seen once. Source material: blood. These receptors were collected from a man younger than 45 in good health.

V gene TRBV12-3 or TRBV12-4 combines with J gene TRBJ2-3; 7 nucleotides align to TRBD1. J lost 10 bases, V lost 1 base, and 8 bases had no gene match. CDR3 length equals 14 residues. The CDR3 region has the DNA TGTGCCAGCAGTTTAGGACAGGGAGCGCATGCGCAGTATTTT. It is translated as CASSLGQGAHAQYF.

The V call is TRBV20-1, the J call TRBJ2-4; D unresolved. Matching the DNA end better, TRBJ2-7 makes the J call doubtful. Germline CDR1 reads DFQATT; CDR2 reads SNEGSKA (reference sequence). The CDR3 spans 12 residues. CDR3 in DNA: TGCAGTGCTAGAAACACCTACTACGAGCAGTACTTC. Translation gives CSARNTYYEQYF.

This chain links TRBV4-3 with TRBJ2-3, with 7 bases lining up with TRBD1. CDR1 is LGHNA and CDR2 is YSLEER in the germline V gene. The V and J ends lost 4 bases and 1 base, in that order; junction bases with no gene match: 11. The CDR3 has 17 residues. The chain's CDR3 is CASSPNPQGSRTDTQYF. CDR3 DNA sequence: TGCGCCAGCAGCCCCAACCCACAGGGGTCACGCACAGATACGCAGTATTTT.

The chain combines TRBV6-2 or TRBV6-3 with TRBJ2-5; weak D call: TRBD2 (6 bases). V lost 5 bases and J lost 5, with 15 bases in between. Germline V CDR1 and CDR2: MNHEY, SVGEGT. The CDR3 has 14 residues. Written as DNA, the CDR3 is TGTGCCAGCAGTGACCGGGGGAATGGCGAGACCCAGTACTTC. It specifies CASSDRGNGETQYF.

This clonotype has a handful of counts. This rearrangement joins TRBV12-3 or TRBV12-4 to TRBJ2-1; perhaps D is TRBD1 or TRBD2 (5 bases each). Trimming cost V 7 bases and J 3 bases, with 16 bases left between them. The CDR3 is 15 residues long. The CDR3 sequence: CASNPRDGLYNEQFF. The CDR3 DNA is TGTGCCAGCAACCCCCGGGACGGACTCTACAATGAGCAGTTCTTC.

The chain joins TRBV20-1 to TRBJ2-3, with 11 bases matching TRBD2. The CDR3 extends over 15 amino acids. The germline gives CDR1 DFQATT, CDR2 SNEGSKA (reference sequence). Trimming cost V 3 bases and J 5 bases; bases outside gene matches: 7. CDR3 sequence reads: CSARSSGGSGDTQYF. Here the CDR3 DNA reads TGCAGTGCTAGGTCTAGCGGGGGGTCCGGAGATACGCAGTATTTT.

Here the CDR3 DNA reads TGCGCCAGCAAAGTCACAGGGGCTTGGGGGACGCAGTATTTT. Encoded protein: CASKVTGAWGTQYF. J is TRBJ2-3 and V is TRBV5-1, with 7 nucleotides matching TRBD1. The CDR3 consists of 14 residues. Germline V gives CDR1 SGHRS, CDR2 YFSETQ. J gave up 9 bases and V 6 bases, and 13 bases lay outside the gene matches.

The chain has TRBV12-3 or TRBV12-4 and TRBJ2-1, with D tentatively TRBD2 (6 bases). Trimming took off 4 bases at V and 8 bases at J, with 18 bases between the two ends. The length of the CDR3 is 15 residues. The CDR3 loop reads CASSSWGVYGHEQFF. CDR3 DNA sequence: TGTGCCAGCAGTTCCTGGGGGGTCTATGGCCATGAGCAGTTCTTC.

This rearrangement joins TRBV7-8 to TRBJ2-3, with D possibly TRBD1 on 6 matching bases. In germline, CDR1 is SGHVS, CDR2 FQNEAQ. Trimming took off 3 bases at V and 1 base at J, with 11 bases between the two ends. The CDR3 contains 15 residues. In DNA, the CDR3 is TGTGCCAGCAGCTTCGACAGGCGCGGCACAGATACGCAGTATTTT. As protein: CASSFDRRGTDTQYF.

The CDR3 bases are TGTGCCAGCGCTGGCATCCTAACGGGGCGGGGTGTTAACATTCAGTACTTC. Residues: CASAGILTGRGVNIQYF. V usage is TRBV6-2 or TRBV6-3 and J usage is TRBJ2-4; D is possibly TRBD2 (6 bases). The CDR3 contains 17 residues. Trimming removed 8 bases from V and 7 bases from J, with 27 bases in between. Germline V CDR1 and CDR2: MNHEY, SVGEGT.

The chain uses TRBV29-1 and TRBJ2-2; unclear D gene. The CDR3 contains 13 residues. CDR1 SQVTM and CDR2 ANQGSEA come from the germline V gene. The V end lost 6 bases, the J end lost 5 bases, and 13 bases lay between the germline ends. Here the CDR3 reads CSVELDRTGELFF. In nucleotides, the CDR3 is TGCAGCGTCGAATTAGACCGGACCGGGGAGCTGTTTTTT.

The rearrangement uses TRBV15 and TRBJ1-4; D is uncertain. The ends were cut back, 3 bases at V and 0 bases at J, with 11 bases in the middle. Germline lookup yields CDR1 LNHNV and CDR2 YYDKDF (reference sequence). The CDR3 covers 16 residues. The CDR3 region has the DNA TGTGCCACCAGCAGCCCCCAAGGTGCAACTAATGAAAAACTGTTTTTT. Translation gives CATSSPQGATNEKLFF.

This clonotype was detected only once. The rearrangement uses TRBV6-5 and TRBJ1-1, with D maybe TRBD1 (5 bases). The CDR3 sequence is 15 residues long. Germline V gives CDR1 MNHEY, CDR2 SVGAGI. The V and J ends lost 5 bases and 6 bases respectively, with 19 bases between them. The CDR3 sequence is CASSTGRRRVAEAFF. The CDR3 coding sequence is TGTGCCAGCAGTACGGGACGGAGGAGAGTTGCTGAAGCTTTCTTT.

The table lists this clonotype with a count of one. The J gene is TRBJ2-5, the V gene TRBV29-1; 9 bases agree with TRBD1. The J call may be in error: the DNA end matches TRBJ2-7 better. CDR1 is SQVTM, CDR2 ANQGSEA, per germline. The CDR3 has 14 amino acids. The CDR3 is CSVAPGQGVYEQYF. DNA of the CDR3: TGCAGCGTAGCACCGGGACAGGGTGTGTACGAGCAGTACTTC.

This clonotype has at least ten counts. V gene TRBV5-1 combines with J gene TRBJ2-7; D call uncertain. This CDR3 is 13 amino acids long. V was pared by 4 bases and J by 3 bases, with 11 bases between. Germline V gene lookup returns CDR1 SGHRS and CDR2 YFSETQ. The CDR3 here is CASSPTALYEQYF. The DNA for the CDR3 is TGCGCCAGCAGCCCAACGGCCCTCTACGAGCAGTACTTC.

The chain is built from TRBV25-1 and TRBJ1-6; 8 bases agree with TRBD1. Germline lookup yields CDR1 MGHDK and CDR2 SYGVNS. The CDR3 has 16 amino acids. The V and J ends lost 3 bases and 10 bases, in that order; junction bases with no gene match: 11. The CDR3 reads CASSDWEGQGPSPLHF. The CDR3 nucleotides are TGTGCCAGCAGTGATTGGGAAGGACAGGGCCCCTCACCCCTCCACTTT.

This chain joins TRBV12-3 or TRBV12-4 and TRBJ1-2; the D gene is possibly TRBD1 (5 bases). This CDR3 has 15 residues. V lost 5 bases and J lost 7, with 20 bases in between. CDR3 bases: TGTGCCAGCAGTGGGTCCGGGACGGCTTCACGTGGCTACACCTTC. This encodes CASSGSGTASRGYTF.

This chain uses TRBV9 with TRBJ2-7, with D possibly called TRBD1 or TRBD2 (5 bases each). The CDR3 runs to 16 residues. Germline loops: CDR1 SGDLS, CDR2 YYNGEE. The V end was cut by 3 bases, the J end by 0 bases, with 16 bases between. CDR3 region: CASSASGARFSYEQYF. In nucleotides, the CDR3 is TGTGCCAGCAGCGCCTCCGGGGCCCGCTTCTCCTACGAGCAGTACTTC.

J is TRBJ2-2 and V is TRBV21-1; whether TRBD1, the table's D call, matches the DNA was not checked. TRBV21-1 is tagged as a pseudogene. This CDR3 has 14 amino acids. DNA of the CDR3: TGTGCCAGCAGCAGGGGGTCCTACACCGGGGAGCTGTTTTTT. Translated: CASSRGSYTGELFF.

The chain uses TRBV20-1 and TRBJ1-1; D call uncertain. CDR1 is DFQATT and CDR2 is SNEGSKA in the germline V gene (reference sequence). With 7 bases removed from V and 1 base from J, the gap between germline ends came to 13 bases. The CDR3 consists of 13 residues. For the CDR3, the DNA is TGCAGTGTTAGCATGCGGGCGAACACTGAAGCTTTCTTT. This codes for CSVSMRANTEAFF.

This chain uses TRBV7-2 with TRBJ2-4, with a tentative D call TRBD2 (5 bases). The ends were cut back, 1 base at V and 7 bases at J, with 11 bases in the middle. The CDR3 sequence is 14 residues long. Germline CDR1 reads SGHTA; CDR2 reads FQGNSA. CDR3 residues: CASSLVSGDNIQYF. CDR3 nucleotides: TGTGCCAGCAGCTTAGTGTCCGGGGATAACATTCAGTACTTC.

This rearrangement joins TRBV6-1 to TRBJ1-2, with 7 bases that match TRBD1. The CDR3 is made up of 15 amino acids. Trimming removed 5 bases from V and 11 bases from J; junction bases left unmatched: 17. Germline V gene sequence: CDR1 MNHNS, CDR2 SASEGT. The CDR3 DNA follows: TGTGCCAGCAGTACCTTGGGACAGAGTACGTTTGGTTACACCTTC. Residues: CASSTLGQSTFGYTF.

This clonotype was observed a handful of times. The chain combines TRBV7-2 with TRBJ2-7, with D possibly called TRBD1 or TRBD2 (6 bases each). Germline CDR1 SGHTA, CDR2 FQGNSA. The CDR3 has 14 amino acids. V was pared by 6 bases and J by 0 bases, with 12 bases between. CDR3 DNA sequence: TGTGCCAGCAGTCGGAAGGGGGGCTCCTACGAGCAGTACTTC. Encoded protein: CASSRKGGSYEQYF.

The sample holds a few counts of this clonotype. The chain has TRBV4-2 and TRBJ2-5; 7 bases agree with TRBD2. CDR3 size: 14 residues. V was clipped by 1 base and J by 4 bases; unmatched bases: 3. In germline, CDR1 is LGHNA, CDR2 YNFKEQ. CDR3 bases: TGTGCCAGCAGCCAAGCGGGCGGGAGAGAGACCCAGTACTTC. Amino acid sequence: CASSQAGGRETQYF.

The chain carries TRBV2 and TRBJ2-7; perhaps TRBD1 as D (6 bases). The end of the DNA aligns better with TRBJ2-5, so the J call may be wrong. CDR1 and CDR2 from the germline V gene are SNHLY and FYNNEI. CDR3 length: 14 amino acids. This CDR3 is CASNRDTLGETQYF. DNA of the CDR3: TGTGCCAGCAACCGGGACACCTTGGGAGAGACCCAGTACTTC.